The rows below give T cell receptor beta chains drawn from one sample of a study of identifying expanded T cells in peripheral blood. Libraries were prepared by immunoSEQ multiplex PCR; TCRdb keeps only in-frame clonotypes and omits some of them. The table lists 120,000 or so clones, more than 75% of them singletons. Sequencing was carried out using blood. All receptors come from a person aged 18 to 70 in good health. Each CDR3 is given without its conserved first and last residue. D genes are given only for firm matches. Where a row states a size, it is once, few, many or the class of an expanded clone; other rows omit it.

v_call	clone_size	cdr3_length	d_call	j_call	cdr3_aa
TRBV7-2	-	11	TRBD1	TRBJ2-7	ASSSDRGGEQY
TRBV7-2	-	12	-	TRBJ2-7	ASSPPPGAYEQY
TRBV2	-	13	-	TRBJ1-2	ASSEYGGGVDGYT
TRBV14	-	13	-	TRBJ2-2	ASTPGDENTGELF
TRBV4-1	-	13	TRBD1	TRBJ1-5	ASSQGTGSSQPQH
TRBV30	-	13	TRBD2	TRBJ2-3	AWSSPGLAAPTQY
TRBV4-3	-	15	TRBD1	TRBJ2-7	ASSQEPSDRGRYEQY
TRBV18	-	13	-	TRBJ2-1	ASTQRGGSYNEQF
TRBV27	-	13	-	TRBJ2-3	ASTLDWGRTDTQY
TRBV11-3	once	11	-	TRBJ2-5	ASSARAEETQY
TRBV30	few	14	TRBD2	TRBJ2-2	AWSGLAGANTGELF
TRBV29-1	-	16	TRBD2	TRBJ2-1	SVEGLAGGSSSYNEQF
TRBV30	few	12	-	TRBJ1-4	ACGNSATNEKLF
TRBV5-6	once	11	-	TRBJ1-1	ASSLRGAGKAF
TRBV19	-	10	-	TRBJ2-7	ASSAGIYEQY
TRBV7-3	-	11	-	TRBJ1-1	ASSFDIYTEAF
TRBV10-1	-	10	-	TRBJ2-3	ASSDRQDTQY
TRBV5-1	-	10	-	TRBJ2-7	ASSFVGIEQY
TRBV27	-	11	-	TRBJ1-2	ATFDSWLYGYT
TRBV2	-	15	TRBD1	TRBJ1-1	ASSARQGGRMNTEAF
TRBV18	few	12	-	TRBJ1-2	ASSPEEFGYGYT
TRBV18	-	11	-	TRBJ1-1	ASSPRGNTEAF
TRBV5-1	-	13	-	TRBJ2-2	ASSIGGTDTGELF
TRBV6-5	few	13	-	TRBJ1-6	ASSYSVQGSSPLH
TRBV15	once	12	-	TRBJ1-4	ATSRDRDDTKLF
TRBV11-2	-	12	-	TRBJ1-1	ASSLAGRGTEAF
TRBV7-9	-	12	-	TRBJ1-2	ASSPAGGPYGYT
TRBV27	-	11	-	TRBJ1-1	ASSLLVRTEAF
TRBV14	-	11	-	TRBJ2-1	ASSQDPVYEQF